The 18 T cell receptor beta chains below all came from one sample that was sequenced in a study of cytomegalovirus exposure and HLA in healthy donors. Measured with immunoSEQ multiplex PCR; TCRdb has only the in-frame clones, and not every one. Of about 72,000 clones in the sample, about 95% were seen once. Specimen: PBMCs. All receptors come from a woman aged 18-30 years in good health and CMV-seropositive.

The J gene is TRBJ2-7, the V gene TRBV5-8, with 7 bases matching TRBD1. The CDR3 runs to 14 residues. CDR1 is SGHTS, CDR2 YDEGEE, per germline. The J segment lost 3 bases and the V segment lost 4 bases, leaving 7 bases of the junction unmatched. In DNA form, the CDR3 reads TGTGCCAGCAGCCATAGGACAGGAATCTACGAGCAGTACTTC. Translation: CASSHRTGIYEQYF.

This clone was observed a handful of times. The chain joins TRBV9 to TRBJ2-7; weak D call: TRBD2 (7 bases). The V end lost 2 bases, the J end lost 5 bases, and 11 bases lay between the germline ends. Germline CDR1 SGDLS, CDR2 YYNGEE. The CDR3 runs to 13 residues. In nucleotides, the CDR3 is TGTGCCAGCAGCGTGGACAGCGGGAACGAGCAGTACTTC. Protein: CASSVDSGNEQYF.

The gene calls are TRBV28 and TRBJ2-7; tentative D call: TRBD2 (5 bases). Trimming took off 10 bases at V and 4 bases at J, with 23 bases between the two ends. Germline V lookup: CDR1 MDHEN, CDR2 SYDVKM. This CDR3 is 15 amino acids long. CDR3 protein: CATNSLRVPRYEQYF. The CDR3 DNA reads TGTGCCACCAACAGTTTGAGGGTCCCCAGATACGAGCAGTACTTC.

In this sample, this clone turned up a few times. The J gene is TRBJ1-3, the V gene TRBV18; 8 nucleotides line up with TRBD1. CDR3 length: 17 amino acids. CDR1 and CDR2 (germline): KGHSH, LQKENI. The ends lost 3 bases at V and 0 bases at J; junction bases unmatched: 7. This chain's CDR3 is CASSPKTGDISGNTIYF. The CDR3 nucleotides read TGTGCCAGCTCACCCAAGACAGGGGACATCTCTGGAAACACCATATATTTT.

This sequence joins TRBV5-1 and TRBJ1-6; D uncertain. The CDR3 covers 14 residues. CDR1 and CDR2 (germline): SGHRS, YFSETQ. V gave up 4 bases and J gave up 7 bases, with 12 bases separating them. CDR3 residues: CASSGVRENSPLHF. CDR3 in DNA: TGCGCCAGCAGCGGGGTCCGGGAGAATTCACCCCTCCACTTT.

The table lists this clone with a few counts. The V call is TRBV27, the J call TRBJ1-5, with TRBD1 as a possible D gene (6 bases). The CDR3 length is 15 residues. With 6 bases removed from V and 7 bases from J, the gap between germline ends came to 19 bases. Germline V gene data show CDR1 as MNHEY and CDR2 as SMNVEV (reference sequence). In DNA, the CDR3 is TGTGCCAGCAGCCCACTGACCAGGGGAGAACAGCCCCAGCATTTT. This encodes CASSPLTRGEQPQHF.

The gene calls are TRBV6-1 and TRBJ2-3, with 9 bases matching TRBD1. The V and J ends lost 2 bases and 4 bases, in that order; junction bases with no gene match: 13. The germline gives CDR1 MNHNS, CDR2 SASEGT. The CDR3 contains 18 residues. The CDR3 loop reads CASSESRTGDRVPDTQYF. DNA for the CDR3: TGTGCCAGCAGTGAATCTCGGACGGGGGACAGGGTCCCAGATACGCAGTATTTT.

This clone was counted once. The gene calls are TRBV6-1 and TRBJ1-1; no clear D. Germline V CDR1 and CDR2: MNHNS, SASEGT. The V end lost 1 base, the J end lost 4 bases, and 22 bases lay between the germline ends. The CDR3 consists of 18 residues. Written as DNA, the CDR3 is TGTGCCAGCAGTGAAGTGGAGGGAGGGTTGGTTTTTCCCACTGAAGCTTTCTTT. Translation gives CASSEVEGGLVFPTEAFF.

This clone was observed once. The CDR3 region has the DNA TGTGCCAGCACCCCCGGGGGATCGAACACCGGGGAGCTGTTTTTT. This encodes CASTPGGSNTGELFF. The chain couples TRBV7-9 to TRBJ2-2; possibly TRBD2 for D (6 bases). V was pared by 7 bases and J by 0 bases, with 12 bases between. Per germline, CDR1 SEHNR and CDR2 FQNEAQ (reference sequence). This CDR3 is built from 15 residues.

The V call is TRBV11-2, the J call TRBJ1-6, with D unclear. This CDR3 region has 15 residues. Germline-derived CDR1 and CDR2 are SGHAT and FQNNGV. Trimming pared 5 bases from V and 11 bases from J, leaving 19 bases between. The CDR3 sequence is CASSARRGQTAPLHF. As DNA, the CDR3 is TGTGCCAGCAGCGCGAGGAGAGGGCAAACCGCACCCCTCCACTTT. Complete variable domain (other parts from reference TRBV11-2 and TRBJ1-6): EAGVAQSPRYKIIEKRQSVAFWCNPISGHATLYWYQQILGQGPKLLIQFQNNGVVDDSQLPKDRFSAERLKGVDSTLKIQPAKLEDSAVYLCASSARRGQTAPLHFGNGTRLTVT.

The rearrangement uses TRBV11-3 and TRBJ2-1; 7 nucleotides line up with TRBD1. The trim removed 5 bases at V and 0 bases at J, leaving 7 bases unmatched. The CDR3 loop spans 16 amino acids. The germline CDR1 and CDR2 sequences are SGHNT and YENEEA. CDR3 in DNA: TGTGCCAGCAGCCTACTAACAGGGGACTCCTACAATGAGCAGTTCTTC. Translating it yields CASSLLTGDSYNEQFF.

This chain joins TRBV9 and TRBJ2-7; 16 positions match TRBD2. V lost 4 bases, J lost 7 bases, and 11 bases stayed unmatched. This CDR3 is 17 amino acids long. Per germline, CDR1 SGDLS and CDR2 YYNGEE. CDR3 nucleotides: TGTGCCAGCAGCCGGACCGGGACTAGCGGGAGGGCGCGAGAGCAGTACTTC. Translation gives CASSRTGTSGRAREQYF.

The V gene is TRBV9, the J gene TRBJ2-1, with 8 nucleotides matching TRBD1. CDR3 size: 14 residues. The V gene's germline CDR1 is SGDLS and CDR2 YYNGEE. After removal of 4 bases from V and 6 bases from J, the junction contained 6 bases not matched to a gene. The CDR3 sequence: CASSPRQGTNEQFF. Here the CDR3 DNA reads TGTGCCAGCAGCCCCCGACAGGGGACCAATGAGCAGTTCTTC.

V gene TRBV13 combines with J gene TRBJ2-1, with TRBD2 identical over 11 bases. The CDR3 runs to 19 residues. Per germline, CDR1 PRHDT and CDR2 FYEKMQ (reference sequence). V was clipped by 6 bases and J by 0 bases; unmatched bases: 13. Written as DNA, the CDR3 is TGTGCCAGCAGTTCTATGGGACTAGCGGAGATAAGCTCCTACAATGAGCAGTTCTTC. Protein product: CASSSMGLAEISSYNEQFF.

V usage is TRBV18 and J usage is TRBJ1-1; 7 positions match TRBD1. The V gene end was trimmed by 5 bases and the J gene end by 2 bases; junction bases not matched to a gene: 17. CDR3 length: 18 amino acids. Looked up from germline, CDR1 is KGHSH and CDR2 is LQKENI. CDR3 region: CASSARQGSDLPNTEAFF. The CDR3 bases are TGTGCCAGCTCAGCCCGACAGGGATCGGATCTTCCAAACACTGAAGCTTTCTTT. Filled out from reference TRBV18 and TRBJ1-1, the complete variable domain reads NAGVMQNPRHLVRRRGQEARLRCSPMKGHSHVYWYRQLPEEGLKFMVYLQKENIIDESGMPKERFSAEFPKEGPSILRIQQVVRGDSAAYFCASSARQGSDLPNTEAFFGQGTRLTVV.

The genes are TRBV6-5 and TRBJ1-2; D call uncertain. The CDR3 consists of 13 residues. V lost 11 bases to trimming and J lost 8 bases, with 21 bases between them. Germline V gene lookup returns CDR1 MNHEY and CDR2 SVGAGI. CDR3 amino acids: CASKSIRGDGYTF. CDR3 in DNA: TGTGCCTCCAAGTCCATCCGGGGAGACGGCTACACCTTC.

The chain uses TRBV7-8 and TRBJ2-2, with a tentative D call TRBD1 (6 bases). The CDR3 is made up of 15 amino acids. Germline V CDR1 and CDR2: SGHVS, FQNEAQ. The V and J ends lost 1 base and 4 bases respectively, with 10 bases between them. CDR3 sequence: CASSLEGVGTGELFF. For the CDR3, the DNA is TGTGCCAGCAGCTTAGAGGGGGTCGGCACCGGGGAGCTGTTTTTT.

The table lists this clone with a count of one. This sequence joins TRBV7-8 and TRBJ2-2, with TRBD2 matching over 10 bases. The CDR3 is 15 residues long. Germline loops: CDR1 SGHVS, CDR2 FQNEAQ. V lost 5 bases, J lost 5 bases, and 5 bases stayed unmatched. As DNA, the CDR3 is TGTGCCAGCAGCCCTAGCGGGAGCGGGACCGGGGAGCTGTTTTTT. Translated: CASSPSGSGTGELFF.